The source of this T cell receptor beta chain is a study of T-cell reconstitution after alpha-beta-depleted transplantation in children. Findings of the study overall: Several hundred rapidly expanded clones from non-depleted graft cells reportedly supplied alpha-beta T cells about two months post-transplant. The main origin of T-cell counts and diversity one year after transplant was newly produced T cells.

The ends were cut back, 5 bases at V and 8 bases at J, with 21 bases in the middle. The CDR3 contains 15 residues. The germline gives CDR1 MNHEY, CDR2 SMNVEV (reference sequence). This clonotype occurred many times. Antigen specificity is unknown. This sample's TCRbeta library carried unique molecular identifier barcodes. In TCRdb, the PCR reads were re-called with MiXCR into one record per CDR3 protein. This table has around 240,000 distinct CDR3 sequences, roughly 8% appearing once. Sequenced here: PBMCs, mostly from graft donor cells, sampled 180 days after TCRalphabeta/CD19-depleted stem cell transplant. This receptor was taken from a male patient younger than 18 who had a stem cell transplant for acute lymphoblastic leukemia, so the T cells may come from the graft donor. V and J are TRBV27 and TRBJ1-2; the D gene is possibly TRBD1 (6 bases). This CDR3 is CASSPEIRGLRGYTF. CDR3 nucleotide sequence: TGTGCCAGCAGTCCGGAAATTCGGGGGCTCAGGGGCTACACCTTC.